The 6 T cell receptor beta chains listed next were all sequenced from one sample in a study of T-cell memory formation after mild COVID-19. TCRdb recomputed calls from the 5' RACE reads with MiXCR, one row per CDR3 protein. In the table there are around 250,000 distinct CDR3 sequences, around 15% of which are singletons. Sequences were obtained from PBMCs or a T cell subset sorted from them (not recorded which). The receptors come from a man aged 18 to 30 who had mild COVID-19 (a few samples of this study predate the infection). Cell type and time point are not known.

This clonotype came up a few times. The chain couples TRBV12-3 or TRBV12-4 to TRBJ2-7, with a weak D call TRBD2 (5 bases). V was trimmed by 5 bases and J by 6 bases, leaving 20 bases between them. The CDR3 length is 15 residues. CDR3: CASSLEEGRVCEQYF. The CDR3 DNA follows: TGTGCCAGCAGTCTGGAGGAAGGGAGAGTATGCGAGCAGTACTTC.

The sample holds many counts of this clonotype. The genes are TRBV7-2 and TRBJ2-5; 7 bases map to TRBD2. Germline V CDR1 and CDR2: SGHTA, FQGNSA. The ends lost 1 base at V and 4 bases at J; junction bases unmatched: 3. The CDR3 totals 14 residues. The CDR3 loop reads CASSLVTGGETQYF. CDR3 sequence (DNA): TGTGCCAGCAGCTTAGTCACGGGAGGAGAGACCCAGTACTTC.

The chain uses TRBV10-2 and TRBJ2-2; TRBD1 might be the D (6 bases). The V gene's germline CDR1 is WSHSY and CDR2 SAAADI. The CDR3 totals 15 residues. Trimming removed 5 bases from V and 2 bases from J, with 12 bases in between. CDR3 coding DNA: TGCGCCAGCAGTCTTCGGGACAAAAACACCGGGGAGCTGTTTTTT. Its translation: CASSLRDKNTGELFF.

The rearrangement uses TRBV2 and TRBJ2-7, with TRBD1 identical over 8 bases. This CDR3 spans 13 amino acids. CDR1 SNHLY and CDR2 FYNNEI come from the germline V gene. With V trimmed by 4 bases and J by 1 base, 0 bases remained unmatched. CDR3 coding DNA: TGTGCCAGCAGTGGGACAGGGTCCTACGAGCAGTACTTC. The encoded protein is CASSGTGSYEQYF.

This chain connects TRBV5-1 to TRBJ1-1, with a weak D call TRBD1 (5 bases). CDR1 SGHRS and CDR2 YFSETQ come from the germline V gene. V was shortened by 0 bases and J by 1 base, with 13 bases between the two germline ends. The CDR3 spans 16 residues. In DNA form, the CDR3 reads TGCGCCAGCAGCTTGGGGGACCTTATTGAGAACACTGAAGCTTTCTTT. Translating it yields CASSLGDLIENTEAFF.

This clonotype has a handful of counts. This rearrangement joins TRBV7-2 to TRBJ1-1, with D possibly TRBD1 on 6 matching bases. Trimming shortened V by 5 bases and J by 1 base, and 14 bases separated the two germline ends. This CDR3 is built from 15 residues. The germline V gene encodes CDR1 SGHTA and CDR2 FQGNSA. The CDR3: CASSPTTGQNTEAFF. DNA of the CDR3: TGTGCCAGCAGCCCAACTACGGGACAGAACACTGAAGCTTTCTTT.